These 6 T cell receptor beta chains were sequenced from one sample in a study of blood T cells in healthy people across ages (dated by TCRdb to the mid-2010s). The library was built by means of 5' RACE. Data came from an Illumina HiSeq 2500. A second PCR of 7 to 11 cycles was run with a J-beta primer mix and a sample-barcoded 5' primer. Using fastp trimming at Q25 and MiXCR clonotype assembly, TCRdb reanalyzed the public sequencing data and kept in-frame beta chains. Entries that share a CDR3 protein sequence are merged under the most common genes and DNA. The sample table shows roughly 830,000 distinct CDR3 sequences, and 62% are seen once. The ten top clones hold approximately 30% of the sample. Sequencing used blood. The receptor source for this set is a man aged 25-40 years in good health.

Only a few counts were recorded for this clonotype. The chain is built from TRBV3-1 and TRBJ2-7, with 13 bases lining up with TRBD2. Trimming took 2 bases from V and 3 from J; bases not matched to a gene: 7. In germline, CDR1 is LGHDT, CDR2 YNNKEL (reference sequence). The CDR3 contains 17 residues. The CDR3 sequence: CASSQILTSGGFYEQYF. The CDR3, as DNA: TGTGCCAGCAGCCAAATCTTGACTAGCGGGGGGTTCTACGAGCAGTACTTC.

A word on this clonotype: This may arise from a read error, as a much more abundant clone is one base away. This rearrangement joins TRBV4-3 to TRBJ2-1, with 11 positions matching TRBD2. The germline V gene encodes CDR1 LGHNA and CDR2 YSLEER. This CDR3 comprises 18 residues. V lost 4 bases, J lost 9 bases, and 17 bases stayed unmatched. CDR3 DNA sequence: TGCGCCAGCAGCCGAGAGGCCCCACTAGCGGGGGTTTACGGTGAGCAGTTCTTC. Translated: CASSREAPLAGVYGEQFF.

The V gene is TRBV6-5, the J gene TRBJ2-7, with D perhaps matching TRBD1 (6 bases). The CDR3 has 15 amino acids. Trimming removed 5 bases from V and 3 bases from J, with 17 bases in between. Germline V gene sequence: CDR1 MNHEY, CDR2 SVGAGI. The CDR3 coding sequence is TGTGCCAGCAGTCGACGCGGACAGTCTCGCTACGAGCAGTACTTC. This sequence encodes CASSRRGQSRYEQYF.

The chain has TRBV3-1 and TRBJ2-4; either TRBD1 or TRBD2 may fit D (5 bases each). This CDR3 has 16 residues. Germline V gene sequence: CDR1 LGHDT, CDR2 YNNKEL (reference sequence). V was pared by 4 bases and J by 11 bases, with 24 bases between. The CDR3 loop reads CASSPTGQGFFLVQYF. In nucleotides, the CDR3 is TGTGCCAGCAGCCCGACGGGGCAGGGATTTTTTTTGGTTCAGTACTTC. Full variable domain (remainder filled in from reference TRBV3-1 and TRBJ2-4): DTAVSQTPKYLVTQMGNDKSIKCEQNLGHDTMYWYKQDSKKFLKIMFSYNNKELIINETVPNRFSPKSPDKAHLNLHINSLELGDSAVYFCASSPTGQGFFLVQYFGAGTRLSVL.

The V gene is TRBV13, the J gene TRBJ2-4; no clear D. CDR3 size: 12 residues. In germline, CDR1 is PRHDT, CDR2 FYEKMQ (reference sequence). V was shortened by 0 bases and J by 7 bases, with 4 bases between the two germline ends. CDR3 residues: CASSLGFNIQYF. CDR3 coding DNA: TGTGCCAGCAGCTTAGGCTTCAACATTCAGTACTTC.

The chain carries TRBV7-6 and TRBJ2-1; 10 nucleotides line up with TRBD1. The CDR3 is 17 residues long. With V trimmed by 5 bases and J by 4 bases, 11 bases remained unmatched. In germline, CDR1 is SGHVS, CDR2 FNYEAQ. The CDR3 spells CASSTPWDRGSYNEQFF. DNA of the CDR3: TGTGCCAGCAGCACGCCCTGGGACAGGGGATCTTACAATGAGCAGTTCTTC.